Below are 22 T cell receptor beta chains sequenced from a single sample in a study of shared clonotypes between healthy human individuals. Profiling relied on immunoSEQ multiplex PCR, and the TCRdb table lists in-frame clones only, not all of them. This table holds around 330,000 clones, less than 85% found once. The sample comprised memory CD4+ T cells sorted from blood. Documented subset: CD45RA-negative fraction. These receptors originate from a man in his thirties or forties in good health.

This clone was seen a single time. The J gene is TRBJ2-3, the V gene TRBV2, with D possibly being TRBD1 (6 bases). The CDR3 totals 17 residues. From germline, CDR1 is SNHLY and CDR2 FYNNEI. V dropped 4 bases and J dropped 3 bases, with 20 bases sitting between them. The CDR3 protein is CASSGEQGDFLTDTQYF. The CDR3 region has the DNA TGTGCCAGCAGTGGGGAACAGGGAGATTTTTTAACAGATACGCAGTATTTT.

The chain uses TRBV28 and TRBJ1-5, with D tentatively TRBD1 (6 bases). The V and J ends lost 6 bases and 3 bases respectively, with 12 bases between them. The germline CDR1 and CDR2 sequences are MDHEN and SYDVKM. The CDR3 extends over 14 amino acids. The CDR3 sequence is CASSPGGPNQPQHF. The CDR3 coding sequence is TGTGCCAGCAGCCCCGGGGGCCCCAATCAGCCCCAGCATTTT.

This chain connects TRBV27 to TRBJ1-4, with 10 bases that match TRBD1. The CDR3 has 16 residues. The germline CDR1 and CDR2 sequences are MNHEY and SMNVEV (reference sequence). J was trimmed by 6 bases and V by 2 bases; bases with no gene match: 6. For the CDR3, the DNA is TGTGCCAGCAGTTTAGGAATTGGGACAGGGGATGAAAAACTGTTTTTT. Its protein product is CASSLGIGTGDEKLFF.

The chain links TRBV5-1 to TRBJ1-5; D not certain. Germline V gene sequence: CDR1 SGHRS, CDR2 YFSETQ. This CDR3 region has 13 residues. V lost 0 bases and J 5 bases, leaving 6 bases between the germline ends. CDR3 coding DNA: TGCGCCAGCAGCTTGGCCACAGATCAGCCCCAGCATTTT. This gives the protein CASSLATDQPQHF.

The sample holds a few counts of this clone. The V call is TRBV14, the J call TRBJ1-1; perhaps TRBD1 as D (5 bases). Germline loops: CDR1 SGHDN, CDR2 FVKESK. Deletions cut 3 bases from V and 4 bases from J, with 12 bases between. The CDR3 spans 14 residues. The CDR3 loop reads CASSHKNGGTEAFF. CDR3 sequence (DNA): TGTGCCAGCAGCCACAAAAACGGGGGCACTGAAGCTTTCTTT.

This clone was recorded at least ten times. CDR3 DNA sequence: TGCGCCAGCAGCTTAATAGGGGTGAATGAAAAACTGTTTTTT. It codes for CASSLIGVNEKLFF. V is TRBV5-1 and J is TRBJ1-4; TRBD1 is a possible D gene (5 bases). The CDR3 totals 14 residues. V was pared by 2 bases and J by 5 bases, with 10 bases between. Germline CDR1 reads SGHRS; CDR2 reads YFSETQ.

In nucleotides, the CDR3 is TGTGCCAGCAGTTGGGACGCGAACACTGAAGCTTTCTTT. This sequence encodes CASSWDANTEAFF. V usage is TRBV27 and J usage is TRBJ1-1, with a weak D call TRBD1 (5 bases). The CDR3 is 13 amino acids. Germline lookup yields CDR1 MNHEY and CDR2 SMNVEV (reference sequence). Trimming pared 4 bases from V and 1 base from J, leaving 7 bases between.

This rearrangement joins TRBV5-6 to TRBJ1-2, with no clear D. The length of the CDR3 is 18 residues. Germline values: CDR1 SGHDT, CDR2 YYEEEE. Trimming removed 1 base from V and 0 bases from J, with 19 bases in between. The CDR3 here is CASSLFSLRGPSNYGYTF. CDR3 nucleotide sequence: TGTGCCAGCAGCTTGTTCTCGTTGCGGGGTCCCTCTAACTATGGCTACACCTTC.

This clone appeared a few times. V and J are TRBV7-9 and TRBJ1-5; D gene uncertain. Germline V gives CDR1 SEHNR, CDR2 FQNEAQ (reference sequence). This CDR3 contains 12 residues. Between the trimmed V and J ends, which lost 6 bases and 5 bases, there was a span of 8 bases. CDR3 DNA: TGTGCCAGCAGTTCAGGAGATCAGCCCCAGCATTTT. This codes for CASSSGDQPQHF. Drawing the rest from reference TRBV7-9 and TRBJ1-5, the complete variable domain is DTGVSQNPRHKITKRGQNVTFRCDPISEHNRLYWYRQTLGQGPEFLTYFQNEAQLEKSRLLSDRFSAERPKGSFSTLEIQRTEQGDSAMYLCASSSGDQPQHFGDGTRLSIL.

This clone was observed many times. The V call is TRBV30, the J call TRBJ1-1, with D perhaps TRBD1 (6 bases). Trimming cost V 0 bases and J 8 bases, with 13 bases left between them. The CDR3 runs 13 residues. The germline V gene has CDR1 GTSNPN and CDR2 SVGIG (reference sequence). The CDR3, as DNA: TGTGCCTGGAGTGTGGGGGGCCGCAGGGAAGCTTTCTTT. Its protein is CAWSVGGRREAFF.

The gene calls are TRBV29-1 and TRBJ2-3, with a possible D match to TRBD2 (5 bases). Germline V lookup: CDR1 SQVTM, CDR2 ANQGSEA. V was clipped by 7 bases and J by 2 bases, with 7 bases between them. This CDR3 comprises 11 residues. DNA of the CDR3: TGCAGCGCGGGAATCACAGATACGCAGTATTTT. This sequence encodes CSAGITDTQYF.

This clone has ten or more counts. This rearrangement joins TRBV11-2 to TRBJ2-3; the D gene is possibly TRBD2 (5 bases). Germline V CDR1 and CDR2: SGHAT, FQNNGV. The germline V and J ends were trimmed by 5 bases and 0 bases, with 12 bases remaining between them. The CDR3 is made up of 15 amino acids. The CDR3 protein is CASSRRGTSTDTQYF. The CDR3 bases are TGTGCCAGCAGCCGTCGGGGAACTAGCACAGATACGCAGTATTTT.

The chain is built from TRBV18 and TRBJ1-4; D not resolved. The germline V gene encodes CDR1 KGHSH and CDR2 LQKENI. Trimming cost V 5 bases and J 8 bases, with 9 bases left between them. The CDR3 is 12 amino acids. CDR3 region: CASSKLGEKLFF. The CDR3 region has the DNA TGTGCCAGCTCAAAACTCGGGGAAAAACTGTTTTTT.

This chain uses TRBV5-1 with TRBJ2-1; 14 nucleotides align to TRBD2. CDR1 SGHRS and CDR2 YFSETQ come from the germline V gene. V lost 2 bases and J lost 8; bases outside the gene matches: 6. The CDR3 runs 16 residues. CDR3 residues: CASSLSGTSGRDEQFF. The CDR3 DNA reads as TGCGCCAGCAGCTTAAGCGGGACTAGCGGGAGAGATGAGCAGTTCTTC.

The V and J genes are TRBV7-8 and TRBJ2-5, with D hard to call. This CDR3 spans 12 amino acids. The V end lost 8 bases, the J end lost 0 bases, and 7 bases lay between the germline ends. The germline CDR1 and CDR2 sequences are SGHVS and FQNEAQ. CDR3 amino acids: CASCRDQETQYF. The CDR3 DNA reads TGTGCCAGCTGTCGGGACCAAGAGACCCAGTACTTC.

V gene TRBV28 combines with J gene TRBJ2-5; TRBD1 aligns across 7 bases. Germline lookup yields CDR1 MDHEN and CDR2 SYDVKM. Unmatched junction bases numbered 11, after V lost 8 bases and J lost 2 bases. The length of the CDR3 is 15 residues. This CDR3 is CASFSRGRGQETQYF. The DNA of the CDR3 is TGTGCCAGCTTCTCAAGGGGCAGGGGGCAAGAGACCCAGTACTTC.

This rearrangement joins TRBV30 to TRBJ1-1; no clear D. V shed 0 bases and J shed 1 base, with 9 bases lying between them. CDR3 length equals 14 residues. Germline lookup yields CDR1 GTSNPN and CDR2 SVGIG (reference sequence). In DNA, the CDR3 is TGTGCCTGGAGTGTCCGGACTTCGAACACTGAAGCTTTCTTT. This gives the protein CAWSVRTSNTEAFF.

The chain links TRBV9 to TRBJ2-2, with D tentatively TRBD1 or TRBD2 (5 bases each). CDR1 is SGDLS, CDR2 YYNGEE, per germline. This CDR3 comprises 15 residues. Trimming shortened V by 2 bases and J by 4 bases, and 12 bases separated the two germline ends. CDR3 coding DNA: TGTGCCAGCAGCGTGGGACGGAGGTCCACCGGGGAGCTGTTTTTT. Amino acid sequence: CASSVGRRSTGELFF.

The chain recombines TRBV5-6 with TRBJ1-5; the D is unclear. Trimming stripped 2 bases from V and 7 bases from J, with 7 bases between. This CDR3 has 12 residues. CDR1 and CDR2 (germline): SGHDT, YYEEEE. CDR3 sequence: CASSFLEQPQHF. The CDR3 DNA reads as TGTGCCAGCAGCTTCCTAGAACAGCCCCAGCATTTT.

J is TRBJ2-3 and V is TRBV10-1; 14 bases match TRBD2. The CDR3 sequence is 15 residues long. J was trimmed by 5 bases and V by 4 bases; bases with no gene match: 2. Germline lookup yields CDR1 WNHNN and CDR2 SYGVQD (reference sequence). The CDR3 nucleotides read TGCGCCAGCAGTGGACTAGCGGGAGGGGTAGATACGCAGTATTTT. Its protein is CASSGLAGGVDTQYF.

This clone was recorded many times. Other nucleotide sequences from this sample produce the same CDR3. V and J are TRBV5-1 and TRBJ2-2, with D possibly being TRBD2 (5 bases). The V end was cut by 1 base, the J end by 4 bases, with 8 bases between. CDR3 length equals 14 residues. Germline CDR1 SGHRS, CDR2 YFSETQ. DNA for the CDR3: TGCGCCAGCAGCTTGCAGGCGGGCACCGGGGAGCTGTTTTTT. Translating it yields CASSLQAGTGELFF.

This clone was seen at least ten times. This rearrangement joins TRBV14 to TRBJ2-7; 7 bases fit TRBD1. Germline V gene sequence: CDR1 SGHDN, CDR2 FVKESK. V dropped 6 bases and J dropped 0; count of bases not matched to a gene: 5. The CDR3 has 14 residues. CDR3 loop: CASSRDSSSYEQYF. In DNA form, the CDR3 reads TGTGCCAGCAGTCGGGACAGTAGCTCCTACGAGCAGTACTTC.